This T cell receptor beta chain appears in the sequencing data of a study of T-cell memory formation after mild COVID-19. The wider study: Largely donor-specific sequence clusters came from a couple of donors.

Study-wide findings and caveats: CD4+ contracting clones lay mainly in CM and EM, CD8+ ones in EMRA. A balance of CD4 and CD8 characterized clones contracting day 15 to 85, whereas later expanders leaned CD4+.

CDR1 is KGHDR and CDR2 is SFDVKD in the germline V gene. The CDR3 totals 17 residues. Trimming took 4 bases from V and 3 from J; bases not matched to a gene: 12. In regard to this clonotype: Its antigen is not known.

After 5'RACE with constant-segment primers, TCR alpha and TCR beta cDNA libraries carrying sample barcodes and UMIs were obtained. TCRdb reanalysed the 5' RACE reads using MiXCR and keeps one entry per CDR3 protein. Altogether hundreds of thousands of distinct CDR3 sequences are present, roughly 20% being singletons, with the ten largest covering around 8.4%. The sequenced sample consisted of PBMCs or a T cell subset sorted from them (not recorded which). V gene TRBV24-1 combines with J gene TRBJ2-5; TRBD2 matches 8 bases. This TCR was sampled from an adult woman who had mild COVID-19 (a few samples of this study predate the infection). Cell type and time point are not known. The CDR3 spells CATSDPKAGLAEETQYF. The CDR3 nucleotides read TGTGCCACCAGTGACCCGAAGGCCGGACTAGCCGAAGAGACCCAGTACTTC.